This T cell receptor (beta chain) was documented in a study of blood T cell repertoires in COVID-19. The V and J ends lost 3 bases and 3 bases, in that order; junction bases with no gene match: 12. Germline values: CDR1 KGHSH, CDR2 LQKENI. CDR3 length: 19 amino acids. The assay was immunoSEQ multiplex PCR, and TCRdb's table has in-frame clones only and misses some. The sample consists of fewer than 250,000 clones, roughly 90% of them appearing once. This clone was seen a single time. The rearrangement uses TRBV18 and TRBJ2-3, with 13 bases identical to TRBD2. The specimen sequenced was peripheral blood. This sequence originates from a woman aged 55-70 years with acute or convalescent COVID-19. CDR3 bases: TGTGCCAGCTCACCCTCCTTTACTAGCGGGAGGGGGAAGACAGATACGCAGTATTTT. This translates into CASSPSFTSGRGKTDTQYF.